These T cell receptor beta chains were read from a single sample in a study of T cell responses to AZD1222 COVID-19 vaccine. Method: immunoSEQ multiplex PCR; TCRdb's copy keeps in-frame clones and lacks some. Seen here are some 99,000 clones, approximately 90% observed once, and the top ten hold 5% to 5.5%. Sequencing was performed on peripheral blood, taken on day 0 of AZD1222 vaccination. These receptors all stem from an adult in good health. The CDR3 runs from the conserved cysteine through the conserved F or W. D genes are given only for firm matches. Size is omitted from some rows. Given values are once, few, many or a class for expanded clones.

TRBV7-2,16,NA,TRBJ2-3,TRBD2,CASRGRGTSPTDTQYF,TGTGCCAGCAGAGGTCGCGGGACTAGCCCCACAGATACGCAGTATTTT
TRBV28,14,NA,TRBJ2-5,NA,CASFPRGGEETQYF,TGTGCCAGCTTCCCTCGCGGCGGGGAAGAGACCCAGTACTTC
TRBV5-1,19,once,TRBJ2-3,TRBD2,CASSLPSRGLAGVTDTQYF,TGCGCCAGCAGTCTACCTTCGAGGGGACTAGCGGGAGTCACAGATACGCAGTATTTT
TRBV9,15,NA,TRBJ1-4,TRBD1,CASSPSGQGNEKLFF,TGTGCCAGCAGCCCCTCAGGACAGGGAAATGAAAAACTGTTTTTT
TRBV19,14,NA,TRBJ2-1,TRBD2,CASRLAGGPNEQFF,TGTGCCAGCCGACTAGCGGGAGGGCCCAATGAGCAGTTCTTC
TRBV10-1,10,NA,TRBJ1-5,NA,CASPHWPQHF,TGCGCCAGCCCCCATTGGCCCCAGCATTTT
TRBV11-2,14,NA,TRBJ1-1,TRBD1,CASSLLRTGNEAFF,TGTGCCAGCAGCTTATTACGGACAGGGAATGAAGCTTTCTTT
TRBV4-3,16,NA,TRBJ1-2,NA,CASSQEVRGLNYGYTF,TGCGCCAGCAGCCAAGAAGTGCGCGGTCTGAACTATGGCTACACCTTC
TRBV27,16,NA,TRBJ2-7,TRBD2,CASSPTRTSGLYEQYF,TGTGCCAGCAGTCCAACCCGGACTAGCGGACTATACGAGCAGTACTTC
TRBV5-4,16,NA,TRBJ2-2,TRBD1,CASSSGRDRSAGELFF,TGTGCCAGCAGCTCTGGCCGGGACAGATCGGCCGGGGAGCTGTTTTTT
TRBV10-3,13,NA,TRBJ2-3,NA,CATSANPRDTQYF,TGTGCCACCTCAGCGAATCCTAGAGATACGCAGTATTTT
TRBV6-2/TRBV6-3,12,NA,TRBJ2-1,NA,CASSSTSDEQFF,TGTGCCAGCAGTTCCACCTCGGATGAGCAGTTCTTC
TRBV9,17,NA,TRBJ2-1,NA,CASSVVQGGWTGNEQFF,TGTGCCAGCAGCGTAGTCCAGGGCGGGTGGACTGGCAATGAGCAGTTCTTC
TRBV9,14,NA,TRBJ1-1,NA,CASSVFSENTEAFF,TGTGCCAGCAGCGTATTCAGCGAGAACACTGAAGCTTTCTTT
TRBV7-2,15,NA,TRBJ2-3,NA,CATSLGSSSTDTQYF,TGTGCCACTTCCCTGGGTAGTTCTAGCACAGATACGCAGTATTTT
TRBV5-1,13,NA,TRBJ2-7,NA,CASSPVSPEVQYF,TGCGCCAGCAGCCCTGTCAGCCCAGAAGTGCAGTACTTC
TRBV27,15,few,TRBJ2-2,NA,CASSLKGAGPGELFF,TGTGCCAGCAGTTTAAAGGGCGCGGGTCCCGGGGAGCTGTTTTTT
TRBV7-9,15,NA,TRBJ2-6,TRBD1,CASSIQGAGANVLTF,TGTGCCAGCAGCATCCAGGGGGCTGGGGCCAACGTCCTGACTTTC
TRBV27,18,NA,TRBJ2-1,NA,CASYRGVSIPGGYNEQFF,TGTGCCAGCTACAGGGGAGTGAGTATACCCGGGGGCTACAATGAGCAGTTCTTC
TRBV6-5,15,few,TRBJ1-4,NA,CASRLISGGNEKLFF,TGTGCCAGCAGACTCATCAGTGGCGGGAATGAAAAACTGTTTTTT
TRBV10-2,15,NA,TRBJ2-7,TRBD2,CASSEPGLAGDEQYF,TGCGCCAGCAGTGAGCCCGGACTAGCGGGAGACGAGCAGTACTTC
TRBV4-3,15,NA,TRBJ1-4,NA,CASSQRPGPGEKLFF,TGCGCCAGCAGCCAACGCCCGGGACCTGGGGAAAAACTGTTTTTT
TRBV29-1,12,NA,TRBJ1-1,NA,CSVDGGGAEAFF,TGCAGCGTTGATGGGGGAGGGGCTGAAGCTTTCTTT
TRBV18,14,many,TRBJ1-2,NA,CASSPYAGADGYTF,TGTGCCAGCTCACCATATGCAGGCGCCGATGGCTACACCTTC
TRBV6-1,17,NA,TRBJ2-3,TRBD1,CASSEYGGTGARGTQYF,TGTGCCAGCAGTGAATACGGGGGGACAGGGGCTAGGGGTACGCAGTATTTT